Listed below are T cell receptor beta chains from one sample, sequenced in a study of cytomegalovirus exposure and HLA in healthy donors. Here immunoSEQ multiplex PCR was the method, and the copy in TCRdb shows in-frame clones only, minus some. The repertoire holds about 150,000 clones, about three quarters seen once, with 4% in the top ten. Sequenced input: PBMCs. The receptors were gathered from a woman between 35 and 50 years old in good health and CMV-seronegative. CDR3s include the opening cysteine and the closing phenylalanine or tryptophan. The D gene is left open where the match is weak. Rows may omit the clone size; those that give it use once, few, many or a size class.

NA | TRBJ2-5 | NA | TRBV5-1 | TGCGCCAGCAGAGTTGGACAGCAAGAGACCCAGTACTTC | CASRVGQQETQYF
NA | TRBJ2-3 | TRBD2 | TRBV6-1 | TGTGCCAGCAGTGACCCCGGACTAGCGGATACGCAGTATTTT | CASSDPGLADTQYF
NA | TRBJ1-5 | NA | TRBV28 | TGTGCCAGCAGTTCACGACTCGAGCCCCAGCATTTT | CASSSRLEPQHF
NA | TRBJ1-2 | NA | TRBV5-1 | TGCGCCAGCAGCTTGGACAGTGCTAACTATGGCTACACCTTC | CASSLDSANYGYTF
NA | TRBJ1-2 | TRBD1 | TRBV4-1 | TGCGCCAGCAGCCGGCCGGGACAGGGGATCGGAGGCTACACCTTC | CASSRPGQGIGGYTF
NA | TRBJ1-2 | NA | TRBV7-2 | TGTGCCAGCAGCTGGGCAGGGGATAACTATGGCTACACCTTC | CASSWAGDNYGYTF
NA | TRBJ2-7 | TRBD2 | TRBV10-3 | TGTGCCACAGGGACTAGCGGGAGCTCCGAGCAGTACTTC | CATGTSGSSEQYF
NA | TRBJ2-3 | NA | TRBV30 | TGTGCCTGGAGTGTAGAGGCGGGGAACACAGATACGCAGTATTTT | CAWSVEAGNTDTQYF
NA | TRBJ2-5 | NA | TRBV21-1 | NA | CASSIPVGTGSGETQYF
once | TRBJ2-3 | NA | TRBV5-1 | TGCGCCAGCAGCAGAACAGGGCCCGGGGTCGGGGATACGCAGTATTTT | CASSRTGPGVGDTQYF
NA | TRBJ1-3 | NA | TRBV28 | TGTGCCAGCTTAGGAGGGATTAGCTCTGGAAACACCATATATTTT | CASLGGISSGNTIYF
once | TRBJ2-5 | NA | TRBV7-9 | TGTGCCAGCAGCTCGAAGGGGCCCGTTGAGACCCAGTACTTC | CASSSKGPVETQYF
NA | TRBJ2-3 | TRBD1 | TRBV5-5 | TGTGCCAGCAGCTTTAGGACAGGGCTCCGAACAGATACGCAGTATTTT | CASSFRTGLRTDTQYF
NA | TRBJ2-2 | NA | TRBV19 | TGTGCCAGTAGTCCGTCCGGGGAGCTGTTTTTT | CASSPSGELFF
NA | TRBJ1-2 | TRBD1 | TRBV5-1 | TGCGCCAGCAGCTCGACAGGGGGTTTAGGCTACACCTTC | CASSSTGGLGYTF
once | TRBJ2-7 | TRBD1 | TRBV7-8 | TGTGCCAGCAGCCTAGGTACAGGGGGCGCCTACGAGCAGTACTTC | CASSLGTGGAYEQYF
few | TRBJ2-1 | TRBD1 | TRBV5-8 | TGTGCCAGCAGCGTGGGACAGAGCTCCTACAATGAGCAGTTCTTC | CASSVGQSSYNEQFF
NA | TRBJ1-5 | NA | TRBV7-9 | TGTGCCAGCAGCTTTCGGGGTCCGGATAGCAATCAGCCCCAGCATTTT | CASSFRGPDSNQPQHF
few | TRBJ1-2 | NA | TRBV4-2 | TGTGCCAGCAGCCAAGAGCGGTGGGGGGGAAAACCCTATGGCTACACCTTC | CASSQERWGGKPYGYTF
NA | TRBJ2-5 | NA | TRBV6-5 | TGTGCCAGCAGTTACTCGTTAAGTGAGGGCGTGGAGACCCAGTACTTC | CASSYSLSEGVETQYF
NA | TRBJ2-6 | TRBD1 | TRBV5-1 | TGCGCCAGCAGCTTAGACAGGGGTGGGGCCAACGTCCTGACTTTC | CASSLDRGGANVLTF
NA | TRBJ2-7 | TRBD1 | TRBV4-1 | TGCGCCAGCAGCCATGGACAGGGACCCTCCTACGAGCAGTACTTC | CASSHGQGPSYEQYF
NA | TRBJ1-2 | NA | TRBV6-4 | TGTGCCAGCATGGCGGGTCCGCCCGGTAACTATGGCTACACCTTC | CASMAGPPGNYGYTF
NA | TRBJ2-7 | TRBD1 | TRBV6-1 | TGTGCCAGCAGTGATTGGGACCGGAACAGGGGCGAGCAGTACTTC | CASSDWDRNRGEQYF
NA | TRBJ1-2 | TRBD1 | TRBV10-3 | TGTGCCATCAGTGCAGTGGGACAGGGTGGTGGCTACACCTTC | CAISAVGQGGGYTF
NA | TRBJ2-7 | TRBD1 | TRBV10-1 | TGCGCCAGCAGACCGGGACAGGGTACCTACGAGCAGTACTTC | CASRPGQGTYEQYF
NA | TRBJ2-3 | NA | TRBV18 | TGTGCCAGCTCACCACAGGGGACGGGGGCAGATACGCAGTATTTT | CASSPQGTGADTQYF
NA | TRBJ2-1 | TRBD1 | TRBV29-1 | TGCAGCGTTGAAGATCCGGGACAGGGATACAATGAGCAGTTCTTC | CSVEDPGQGYNEQFF
NA | TRBJ1-1 | NA | TRBV11-2 | TGTGCCAGCAGCTTAGGCCAGGGAGGTTCGGCTTTCTTT | CASSLGQGGSAFF
NA | TRBJ2-5 | NA | TRBV18 | TGTGCCAGCTCACCCGTTTCCGGGTTGGAGACCCAGTACTTC | CASSPVSGLETQYF
NA | TRBJ1-4 | NA | TRBV28 | TGTGCCAGCAGTTCAGGGTCCGAAAAACTGTTTTTT | CASSSGSEKLFF
NA | TRBJ2-5 | TRBD1 | TRBV5-1 | TGCGCCAGCAGATTCACAGGGGAAGGTCCCCAAGAGACCCAGTACTTC | CASRFTGEGPQETQYF
NA | TRBJ2-2 | TRBD2 | TRBV5-1 | TGCGCCAGCAGCCTTCGACTAGCGGGGGACACCGGGGAGCTGTTTTTT | CASSLRLAGDTGELFF
few | TRBJ1-1 | NA | TRBV7-9 | TGTGCCAGCAGCTTAATGGCCTTGAACACTGAAGCTTTCTTT | CASSLMALNTEAFF
NA | TRBJ1-1 | TRBD1 | TRBV2 | TGTGCCAGCAGTCGCAGGGGGCTTAACACTGAAGCTTTCTTT | CASSRRGLNTEAFF
NA | TRBJ2-5 | TRBD2 | TRBV7-6 | TGTGCCAGCAGCCAGGGGCTAGCGGGTTCGTATGAGACCCAGTACTTC | CASSQGLAGSYETQYF
NA | TRBJ1-5 | TRBD1 | TRBV6-5 | TGTGCCAGCAGTCCCGGGACAGGGGAACCTCAGCCCCAGCATTTT | CASSPGTGEPQPQHF
NA | TRBJ1-2 | TRBD1 | TRBV5-1 | TGCGCCAGCAGCTTGGGGCCCGCAGGGGGCGATGGCTACACCTTC | CASSLGPAGGDGYTF
NA | TRBJ1-4 | NA | TRBV5-1 | TGCGCCAGCAGCTTGGGGCCGGGGAATGAAAAACTGTTTTTT | CASSLGPGNEKLFF
NA | TRBJ2-5 | NA | TRBV5-4 | TGTGCCAGCAGCTCGGCGAGAGGGAGGACCCAGTACTTC | CASSSARGRTQYF
NA | TRBJ2-5 | TRBD2 | TRBV11-2 | TGTGCCAGCAGCTTAGTCGGACTAGCGGGGCACCAAGAGACCCAGTACTTC | CASSLVGLAGHQETQYF
NA | TRBJ1-2 | TRBD1 | TRBV6-5 | TGTGCCAGCAGAAACGGACAGGCCTATGGCTACACCTTC | CASRNGQAYGYTF